This T cell receptor (beta chain) was captured by sequencing in a study of blood T cell repertoires in COVID-19 (TCRdb year 2020). A note on the overall study: Collaborator samples came from the United States, Italy and Spain and covered acute and convalescent phases of COVID-19. The prospective study material was composed of cDNA or gDNA derived from T cells, B-cell-depleted T cells, or PBMCs. Deeply sampled blood TCRbeta repertoires from subjects exposed to, actively infected with, or recovered from COVID-19 were included in the dataset. The repertoires were released in a freely available public database meant as a resource for research on the immune response to SARS-CoV-2. Samples were obtained from the ongoing ImmuneRACE study (first 160 participants) and from 1,254 subjects provided by 6 global collaborators. The sample metadata nearly always contained a de-identified subject ID, COVID-19 status, age in years and sex. Where available, HLA class I and class II types were taken from metadata supplied by the sample provider and were not determined by assay-based typing. Overall study outcomes, separate from this receptor: Clinical and demographic metadata were provided uncurated, with the amount varying by source and participant.

The immunoSEQ Assay, a bias-controlled multiplex PCR, was used to amplify TCRbeta CDR3 regions from genomic DNA. As for how the authors treated the data: The number of nucleated cells in each sample was estimated by amplification of reference gene primers within the assay. To quantify the absolute abundance of each unique TCRbeta CDR3 rearrangement, sequence reads were collapsed and filtered. For each sample, productive Simpson clonality was calculated as the square root of Simpson's diversity index over productive rearrangements. Sourced from immuneACCESS, this table was stored by TCRdb with only in-frame sequences that have V and J called. A share of the clones is absent; for the studies checked, an unresolved V gene accounts for under half, and the remainder has no known explanation. The V and J calls and clone size come from that table; D and trimming were worked out from the DNA. Within this sample are 290,000 or so clones, with 75% to 85% of them counted one time only. The top ten clonotypes cover approximately 5.1% of the sample.

Turning to this clone: Its cognate antigen has yet to be identified. Base qualities are not at hand, and no much larger clone is one base apart.

Here V drops 5 bases and J drops 9 bases, and the junction holds 4 bases not matched to any gene. From the cysteine through the phenylalanine, the CDR3 covers 14 amino acids. The entry retains the CDR3 DNA only, 42 bases that are in frame from base 1. For CDR1 and CDR2, the germline V gene (reference sequence) lists SEHNR and FQNEAQ. The collaborating institutions used their own protocols to collect whole blood in K2EDTA tubes. For TCRbeta analysis, collaborators shipped samples as frozen whole blood, isolated PBMCs, or DNA extracted from either of those sample types. What was sequenced was peripheral blood. This receptor was obtained from a man between 50 and 59 years old with active or convalescent COVID-19. The chain was built from TRBV7-9 and TRBJ2-1, and 13 junction bases match TRBD2. The nucleotides read TGTGCCAGCAGCCGGACTAGCGGGAGCCTTGAGCAGTTCTTC. This translates into CASSRTSGSLEQFF.